This TCR beta chain is drawn from a study of blood T cell repertoires in COVID-19. Study information: From the United States, Italy and Spain came samples of acute and convalescent COVID-19.

Repertoires were generated with immunoSEQ multiplex PCR, while TCRdb's copy carries only in-frame clones and drops some. Of 100,000 to 150,000 clones listed, approximately 81% were seen once; the top ten hold about 3.9%. Trimming stripped 6 bases from V and 5 bases from J, with 10 bases between. This CDR3 region has 12 residues. Looked up from germline, CDR1 is MNHEY and CDR2 is SMNVEV (reference sequence). Material for sequencing was peripheral blood. This receptor was obtained from a man aged 55 to 69 with acute or convalescent COVID-19. The chain employs TRBV27 and TRBJ1-1; D is undetermined. The CDR3 is CASSPGRTEAFF. CDR3 sequence (DNA): TGTGCCAGCAGCCCGGGGAGGACTGAAGCTTTCTTT.